The 16 T cell receptor beta chains below all came from one sample that was sequenced in a study of cytomegalovirus exposure and HLA in healthy donors. A multiplex PCR was run with 60 Vbeta primers and 13 Jbeta primers. Here immunoSEQ multiplex PCR was the method, and the copy in TCRdb shows in-frame clones only, minus some. The sample carries 100,000 to 150,000 clones, over 65% recorded once. The sample consisted of PBMCs. These receptors were collected from a man aged 40-55 years in good health and CMV-seropositive.

V gene TRBV28 combines with J gene TRBJ1-5, with TRBD1 matching 9 bases. The CDR3 length is 16 residues. Trimming removed 7 bases from V and 4 bases from J; junction bases left unmatched: 11. Germline CDR1 is MDHEN and CDR2 is SYDVKM. CDR3 coding DNA: TGTGCCAGCACCGTGGTGGGGACAGGGAAGAATCAGCCCCAGCATTTT. Translated, it gives CASTVVGTGKNQPQHF. Together with reference TRBV28 and TRBJ1-5, the CDR3 gives the full variable domain: DVKVTQSSRYLVKRTGEKVFLECVQDMDHENMFWYRQDPGLGLRLIYFSYDVKMKEKGDIPEGYSVSREKKERFSLILESASTNQTSMYLCASTVVGTGKNQPQHFGDGTRLSIL.

The V gene is TRBV6-1, the J gene TRBJ2-2, with a weak D call TRBD1 (5 bases). The CDR3 runs 13 residues. The germline CDR1 and CDR2 sequences are MNHNS and SASEGT. The V end was cut by 2 bases, the J end by 11 bases, with 12 bases between. The CDR3 DNA reads TGTGCCAGCAGTGAAAAGGCAGGGATTGAGCTGTTTTTT. Protein sequence: CASSEKAGIELFF.

CDR3 in DNA: TGTGCCAGCAGTACAGACAGGGTATGGGGGGAGACCCAGTACTTC. Encoded protein: CASSTDRVWGETQYF. The J gene is TRBJ2-5, the V gene TRBV2, with 7 bases identical to TRBD1. The germline V gene encodes CDR1 SNHLY and CDR2 FYNNEI. This CDR3 has 15 amino acids. V was pared by 5 bases and J by 5 bases, with 11 bases of the junction left unmatched.

The chain recombines TRBV18 with TRBJ2-1; TRBD2 agrees at 12 bases. The J segment lost 0 bases and the V segment lost 4 bases, leaving 10 bases of the junction unmatched. Germline values: CDR1 KGHSH, CDR2 LQKENI. The CDR3 loop spans 19 amino acids. The DNA for the CDR3 is TGTGCCAGCTCACGCCGCACTAGCGGGGGGCCAAGCTCCTACAATGAGCAGTTCTTC. Translation: CASSRRTSGGPSSYNEQFF.

This clone has more than one count but fewer than ten. The genes are TRBV14 and TRBJ2-3; 14 nucleotides line up with TRBD2. CDR1 is SGHDN, CDR2 FVKESK, per germline. The CDR3 covers 13 residues. The ends lost 3 bases at V and 14 bases at J; junction bases unmatched: 4. CDR3 sequence: CASSHRTSGGWYF. CDR3 nucleotides: TGTGCCAGCAGCCATCGGACTAGCGGGGGGTGGTATTTT.

This clone was observed a few times. The V and J genes are TRBV19 and TRBJ2-7; 9 positions agree with TRBD2. The germline CDR1 and CDR2 sequences are LNHDA and SQIVND (reference sequence). V shed 5 bases, J shed 1 base, and the junction held 9 bases outside the gene matches. The CDR3 runs to 16 residues. The CDR3 region is CASSEPSGASSYEQYF. CDR3 nucleotides: TGTGCCAGTAGTGAACCTAGCGGGGCCTCTTCCTACGAGCAGTACTTC.

This clone was counted a single time. The chain combines TRBV4-1 with TRBJ1-4; maybe TRBD1 (5 bases). Trimming shortened V by 4 bases and J by 8 bases, and 14 bases separated the two germline ends. CDR3 length: 14 residues. CDR1 and CDR2 (germline): MGHRA, YSYEKL. CDR3 DNA: TGCGCCAGCAGCCGGGACTACGGAGGGGAAAAACTGTTTTTT. Its protein product is CASSRDYGGEKLFF.

The chain links TRBV15 to TRBJ1-2, with TRBD1 as a possible D gene (5 bases). The CDR3 is 14 residues long. Trimming stripped 0 bases from V and 7 bases from J, with 12 bases between. Germline V gene lookup returns CDR1 LNHNV and CDR2 YYDKDF (reference sequence). This CDR3 is CATSRDREPGGYTF. CDR3 coding DNA: TGTGCCACCAGCAGAGACAGGGAACCTGGTGGCTACACCTTC.

The chain combines TRBV7-2 with TRBJ2-6; TRBD1 is a possible D gene (6 bases). Germline V gene sequence: CDR1 SGHTA, CDR2 FQGNSA. V was trimmed by 5 bases and J by 1 base, leaving 12 bases between them. The CDR3 loop spans 16 amino acids. In DNA form, the CDR3 reads TGTGCCAGCAGCGCCAGACAGGATTCTGGGGCCAACGTCCTGACTTTC. This encodes CASSARQDSGANVLTF. The entire variable domain, with the rest obtained from reference TRBV7-2 and TRBJ2-6, is as follows: GAGVSQSPSNKVTEKGKDVELRCDPISGHTALYWYRQSLGQGLEFLIYFQGNSAPDKSGLPSDRFSAERTGGSVSTLTIQRTQQEDSAVYLCASSARQDSGANVLTFGAGSRLTVL.

The chain joins TRBV5-4 to TRBJ1-2; 9 positions agree with TRBD1. Germline CDR1 and CDR2: SGHNT and YYREEE (reference sequence). Germline trimming cut 0 bases from V and 4 bases from J; bases unmatched to any gene: 1. The CDR3 runs to 14 residues. CDR3 loop: CASSLGGQGYGYTF. As DNA, the CDR3 is TGTGCCAGCAGCTTGGGGGGACAGGGCTATGGCTACACCTTC. Full variable domain (remainder filled in from reference TRBV5-4 and TRBJ1-2): ETGVTQSPTHLIKTRGQQVTLRCSSQSGHNTVSWYQQALGQGPQFIFQYYREEENGRGNFPPRFSGLQFPNYSSELNVNALELDDSALYLCASSLGGQGYGYTFGSGTRLTVV.

J is TRBJ1-2 and V is TRBV5-6; D is unclear. Between the trimmed V and J ends, which lost 5 bases and 5 bases, there was a span of 10 bases. There are 12 residues in the CDR3. Germline V gene data show CDR1 as SGHDT and CDR2 as YYEEEE. The CDR3 sequence: CASRTSGYGYTF. The DNA of the CDR3 is TGTGCCAGCAGGACGTCGGGGTATGGCTACACCTTC.

J is TRBJ2-5 and V is TRBV11-2; perhaps TRBD1 as D (6 bases). Germline loops: CDR1 SGHAT, CDR2 FQNNGV. V was pared by 6 bases and J by 3 bases, with 17 bases between. This CDR3 has 15 amino acids. The chain's CDR3 is CASSKQGRGEETQYF. CDR3 nucleotides: TGTGCCAGCAGTAAACAGGGCCGAGGGGAAGAGACCCAGTACTTC.

The chain has TRBV7-7 and TRBJ2-1, with TRBD2 matching over 13 bases. V was clipped by 5 bases and J by 4 bases; unmatched bases: 8. This CDR3 is 17 amino acids long. Per germline, CDR1 SSHAT and CDR2 FNYEAQ (reference sequence). The CDR3 sequence: CASSPRTSGGLYNEQFF. The DNA of the CDR3 is TGTGCCAGCAGCCCGCGGACTAGCGGGGGCCTATACAATGAGCAGTTCTTC.

The chain uses TRBV5-1 and TRBJ1-5; TRBD1 matches at 8 bases. Per the germline V gene, CDR1 is SGHRS and CDR2 is YFSETQ. The CDR3 runs 15 residues. The V and J ends lost 4 bases and 2 bases, in that order; junction bases with no gene match: 5. Here the CDR3 DNA reads TGCGCCAGCAGCATTGGACAGGGCGGCAATCAGCCCCAGCATTTT. This gives the protein CASSIGQGGNQPQHF. Full variable domain (remainder filled in from reference TRBV5-1 and TRBJ1-5): KAGVTQTPRYLIKTRGQQVTLSCSPISGHRSVSWYQQTPGQGLQFLFEYFSETQRNKGNFPGRFSGRQFSNSRSEMNVSTLELGDSALYLCASSIGQGGNQPQHFGDGTRLSIL.

This chain joins TRBV9 and TRBJ1-2, with 9 bases fitting TRBD1. V trimming: 3 bases; J trimming: 7 bases; junction bases outside the gene matches: 10. Germline V gene sequence: CDR1 SGDLS, CDR2 YYNGEE. This CDR3 is 15 amino acids long. The CDR3 region has the DNA TGTGCCAGCAGCGCCGAGGACAGGGGAAAGATTGGCTACACCTTC. Translated, it gives CASSAEDRGKIGYTF.

This chain links TRBV2 with TRBJ2-3, with D perhaps matching TRBD1 (6 bases). Germline V gene lookup returns CDR1 SNHLY and CDR2 FYNNEI. This CDR3 has 13 amino acids. Trimming shortened V by 10 bases and J by 1 base, and 12 bases separated the two germline ends. Here the CDR3 reads CATNKGGTDTQYF. Here the CDR3 DNA reads TGTGCCACCAACAAGGGGGGCACAGATACGCAGTATTTT.